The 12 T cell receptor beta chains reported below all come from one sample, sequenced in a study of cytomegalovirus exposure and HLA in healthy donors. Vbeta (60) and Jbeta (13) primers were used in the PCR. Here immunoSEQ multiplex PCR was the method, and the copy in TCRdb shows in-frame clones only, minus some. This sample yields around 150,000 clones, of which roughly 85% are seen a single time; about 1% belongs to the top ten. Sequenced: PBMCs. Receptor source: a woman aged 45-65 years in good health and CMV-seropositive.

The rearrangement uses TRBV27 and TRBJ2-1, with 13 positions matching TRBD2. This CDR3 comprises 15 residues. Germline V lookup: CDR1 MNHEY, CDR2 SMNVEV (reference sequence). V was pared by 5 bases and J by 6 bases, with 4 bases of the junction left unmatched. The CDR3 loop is CASSQGLAGPNEQFF. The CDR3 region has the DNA TGTGCCAGCAGTCAGGGACTAGCGGGACCCAATGAGCAGTTCTTC.

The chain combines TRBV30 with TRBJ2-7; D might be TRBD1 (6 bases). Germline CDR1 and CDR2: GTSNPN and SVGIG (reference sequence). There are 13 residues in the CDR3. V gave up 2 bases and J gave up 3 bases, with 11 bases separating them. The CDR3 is CAWSTGTIYEQYF. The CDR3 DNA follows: TGTGCCTGGAGTACCGGGACAATCTACGAGCAGTACTTC.

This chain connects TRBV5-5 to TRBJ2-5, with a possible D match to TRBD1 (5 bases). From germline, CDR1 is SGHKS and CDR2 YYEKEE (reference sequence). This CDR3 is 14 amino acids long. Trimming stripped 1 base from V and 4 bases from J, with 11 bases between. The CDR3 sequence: CASSLRGLGETQYF. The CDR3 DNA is TGTGCCAGCAGCTTGAGGGGATTAGGAGAGACCCAGTACTTC.

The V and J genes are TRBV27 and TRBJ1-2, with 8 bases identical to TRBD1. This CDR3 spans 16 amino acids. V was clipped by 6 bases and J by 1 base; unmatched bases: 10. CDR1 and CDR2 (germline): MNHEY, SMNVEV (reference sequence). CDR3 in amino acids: CASRSLQGVLNYGYTF. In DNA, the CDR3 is TGTGCCAGCAGATCACTACAGGGGGTTCTTAACTATGGCTACACCTTC.

The CDR3 bases are TGTGCCAGCTCCGTGGGGACAGGGGGTAGCTACGAGCAGTACTTC. It encodes CASSVGTGGSYEQYF. The chain links TRBV9 to TRBJ2-7, with 11 bases that match TRBD1. CDR3 size: 15 residues. Germline CDR1 and CDR2: SGDLS and YYNGEE. After removal of 7 bases from V and 3 bases from J, the junction contained 9 bases not matched to a gene.

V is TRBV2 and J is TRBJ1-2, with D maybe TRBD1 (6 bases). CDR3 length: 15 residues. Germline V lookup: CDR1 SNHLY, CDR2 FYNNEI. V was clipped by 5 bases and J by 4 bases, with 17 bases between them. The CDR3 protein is CASSTTPQGFYGYTF. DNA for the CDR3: TGTGCCAGCAGTACCACCCCTCAGGGGTTCTATGGCTACACCTTC.

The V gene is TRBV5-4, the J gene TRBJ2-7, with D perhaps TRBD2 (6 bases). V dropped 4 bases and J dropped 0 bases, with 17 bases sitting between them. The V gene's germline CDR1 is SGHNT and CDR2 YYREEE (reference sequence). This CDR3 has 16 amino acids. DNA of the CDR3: TGTGCCAGCAGCCCCGGGACTCCCTCCCGCTCCTACGAGCAGTACTTC. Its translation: CASSPGTPSRSYEQYF.

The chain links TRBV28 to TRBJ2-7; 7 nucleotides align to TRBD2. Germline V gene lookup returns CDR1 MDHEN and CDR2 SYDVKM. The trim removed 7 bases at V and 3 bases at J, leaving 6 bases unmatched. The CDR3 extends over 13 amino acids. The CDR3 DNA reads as TGTGCCAGCACTAGCGGAGACCTCTACGAGCAGTACTTC. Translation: CASTSGDLYEQYF.

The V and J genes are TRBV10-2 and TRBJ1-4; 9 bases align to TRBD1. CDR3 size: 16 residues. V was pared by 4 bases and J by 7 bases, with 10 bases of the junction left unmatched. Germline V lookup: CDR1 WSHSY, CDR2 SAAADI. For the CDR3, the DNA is TGCGCCAGCAGTGCTGCCGGACAGGGGTTGGGTGAAAAACTGTTTTTT. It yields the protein CASSAAGQGLGEKLFF.

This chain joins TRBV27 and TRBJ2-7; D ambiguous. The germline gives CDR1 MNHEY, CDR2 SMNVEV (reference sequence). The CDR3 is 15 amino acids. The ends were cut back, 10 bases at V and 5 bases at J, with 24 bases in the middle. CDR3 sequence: CATSLSEVGVDEQYF. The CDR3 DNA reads TGTGCCACTTCTCTTTCCGAGGTGGGTGTGGACGAGCAGTACTTC.

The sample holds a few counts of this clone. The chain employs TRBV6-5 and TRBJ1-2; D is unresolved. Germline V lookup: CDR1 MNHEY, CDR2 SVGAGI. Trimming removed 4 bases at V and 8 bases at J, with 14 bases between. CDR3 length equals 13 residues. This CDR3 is CASSSVPSGGYTF. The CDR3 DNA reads TGTGCCAGCAGTTCCGTCCCAAGCGGAGGCTACACCTTC.

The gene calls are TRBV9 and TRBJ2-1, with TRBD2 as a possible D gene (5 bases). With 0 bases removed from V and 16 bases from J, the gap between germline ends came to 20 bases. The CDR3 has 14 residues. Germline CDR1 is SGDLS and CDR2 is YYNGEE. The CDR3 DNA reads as TGTGCCAGCAGCGTAGTACAGAAAGGGCACGGAGGTTTCTTC. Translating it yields CASSVVQKGHGGFF.